What follows are 24 T cell receptor beta chains derived from one specimen sequenced in a study of shared clonotypes between healthy human individuals. Terminally differentiated effector memory CD45RA+ cells were excluded by CCR7 positive selection of CD45RO-negative cells. Assay used: immunoSEQ multiplex PCR; TCRdb lists only in-frame clones, some missing. The sample shows roughly 2,000,000 clones, about 93% of them seen only once. Input material: naive CD8+ T cells from PBMCs. All receptors derive from a man aged 18 to 29 in good health. Some clones in this sample may be carry-over from other donors' samples.

The V call is TRBV9, the J call TRBJ2-1; either TRBD1 or TRBD2 may supply D (5 bases each). The CDR3 sequence is 15 residues long. The V gene lost 2 bases and the J gene lost 4 bases, with 13 bases spanning the gap. Germline CDR1 SGDLS, CDR2 YYNGEE. CDR3 in DNA: TGTGCCAGCAGCGTGGGACCAGGAGAGTACAATGAGCAGTTCTTC. It is translated as CASSVGPGEYNEQFF.

This sequence joins TRBV15 and TRBJ1-3, with TRBD1 matching 7 bases. Looked up from germline, CDR1 is LNHNV and CDR2 is YYDKDF (reference sequence). V trimming: 5 bases; J trimming: 4 bases; junction bases outside the gene matches: 14. This CDR3 has 17 amino acids. This CDR3 is CATSGPLQGPRGNTIYF. The CDR3 region has the DNA TGTGCCACCAGCGGCCCACTACAGGGGCCAAGAGGAAACACCATATATTTT.

The chain couples TRBV27 to TRBJ2-5, with TRBD2 matching 13 bases. From germline, CDR1 is MNHEY and CDR2 SMNVEV (reference sequence). This CDR3 has 17 residues. J was trimmed by 5 bases and V by 6 bases; bases with no gene match: 12. CDR3 amino acids: CASSTPPGTSGVETQYF. In nucleotides, the CDR3 is TGTGCCAGCAGCACACCACCCGGGACTAGCGGGGTCGAGACCCAGTACTTC.

This clone showed up just once. Other DNA sequences of this sample code for an identical CDR3. The J gene is TRBJ2-7, the V gene TRBV19; TRBD2 matches 7 bases. The length of the CDR3 is 15 residues. V was pared by 3 bases and J by 0 bases, with 5 bases of the junction left unmatched. Germline-derived CDR1 and CDR2 are LNHDA and SQIVND (reference sequence). The CDR3 DNA sequence: TGTGCCAGTAGTATTAGCGGCGGGAGCTCCTACGAGCAGTACTTC. This encodes CASSISGGSSYEQYF.

The chain links TRBV29-1 to TRBJ1-2; unclear D gene. Germline CDR1 and CDR2: SQVTM and ANQGSEA. The CDR3 has 10 residues. V was trimmed by 7 bases and J by 7 bases, leaving 10 bases between them. CDR3 DNA sequence: TGCAGCGCGGATCATGGTGGCTACACCTTC. As protein: CSADHGGYTF. The variable domain in full, with the rest retrieved from reference TRBV29-1 and TRBJ1-2, is SAVISQKPSRDICQRGTSLTIQCQVDSQVTMMFWYRQQPGQSLTLIATANQGSEATYESGFVIDKFPISRPNLTFSTLTVSNMSPEDSSIYLCSADHGGYTFGSGTRLTVV.

The V gene is TRBV28, the J gene TRBJ2-7; 10 nucleotides line up with TRBD1. The CDR3 is 15 residues long. V trimming: 6 bases; J trimming: 4 bases; junction bases outside the gene matches: 9. Germline CDR1 and CDR2: MDHEN and SYDVKM. The CDR3 DNA follows: TGTGCCAGCAGGGTTAAGGACAGGGGGGGATACGAGCAGTACTTC. Its translation is CASRVKDRGGYEQYF.

The chain recombines TRBV18 with TRBJ2-1; D uncertain. Looked up from germline, CDR1 is KGHSH and CDR2 is LQKENI. The V gene lost 5 bases and the J gene lost 2 bases, with 16 bases spanning the gap. The CDR3 extends over 16 amino acids. CDR3: CASSNSPLSTYNEQFF. CDR3 in DNA: TGTGCCAGCTCAAACAGCCCGTTGAGCACCTACAATGAGCAGTTCTTC.

V is TRBV27 and J is TRBJ1-4; possible D gene TRBD1, 6 bases. There are 16 residues in the CDR3. Germline CDR1 reads MNHEY; CDR2 reads SMNVEV (reference sequence). Trimming removed 6 bases at V and 7 bases at J, with 21 bases between. The CDR3 region is CASSPLPGAIGEKLFF. CDR3 coding DNA: TGTGCCAGCAGCCCGCTCCCGGGGGCGATTGGTGAAAAACTGTTTTTT.

CDR3 region: CASSDTTSGFTDTQYF. The CDR3 nucleotides are TGTGCCAGCAGTGATACCACTAGCGGATTCACAGATACGCAGTATTTT. This rearrangement joins TRBV6-1 to TRBJ2-3, with TRBD2 identical over 8 bases. The length of the CDR3 is 16 residues. Trimming removed 3 bases from V and 2 bases from J; junction bases left unmatched: 7. The V gene's germline CDR1 is MNHNS and CDR2 SASEGT.

In this sample, this clone turned up once. The rearrangement uses TRBV9 and TRBJ2-2, with 13 nucleotides matching TRBD2. Germline assignment: CDR1 SGDLS and CDR2 YYNGEE. The CDR3 loop spans 17 amino acids. Trimming took 3 bases from V and 4 from J; bases not matched to a gene: 6. The CDR3 nucleotides are TGTGCCAGCAGCGGAACAGGACTAGCGGGAGTCACCGGGGAGCTGTTTTTT. It specifies CASSGTGLAGVTGELFF.

J is TRBJ2-1 and V is TRBV28; D might be TRBD2 (5 bases). The CDR3 has 14 residues. CDR1 is MDHEN, CDR2 SYDVKM, per germline. V shed 6 bases and J shed 4 bases, with 13 bases lying between them. The CDR3 region has the DNA TGTGCCAGCAGAATGAGGACTTTTTACAATGAGCAGTTCTTC. Translating it yields CASRMRTFYNEQFF.

The rearrangement uses TRBV6-1 and TRBJ1-2, with D unclear. This CDR3 has 15 amino acids. V was pared by 0 bases and J by 4 bases, with 12 bases between. CDR1 is MNHNS, CDR2 SASEGT, per germline. The CDR3 spells CASSEAQERPYGYTF. The DNA of the CDR3 is TGTGCCAGCAGTGAAGCGCAAGAGCGGCCCTATGGCTACACCTTC.

The chain uses TRBV9 and TRBJ2-1, with D perhaps TRBD1 (6 bases). The CDR3 has 14 amino acids. With 0 bases removed from V and 8 bases from J, the gap between germline ends came to 12 bases. CDR1 is SGDLS and CDR2 is YYNGEE in the germline V gene. The CDR3 coding sequence is TGTGCCAGCAGCGTAGTTCCGAAGGGGGATGAGCAGTTCTTC. The encoded protein is CASSVVPKGDEQFF.

This chain joins TRBV4-1 and TRBJ2-1; D gene unclear. V shed 4 bases and J shed 5 bases, with 21 bases lying between them. CDR3 length: 17 amino acids. The V gene's germline CDR1 is MGHRA and CDR2 YSYEKL. CDR3 DNA: TGCGCCAGCAGCCTTGGGAAGGGCCCTTACCGGGACAATGAGCAGTTCTTC. This encodes CASSLGKGPYRDNEQFF.

This clone has only a few counts. The CDR3 DNA is TGCGCCAGCGGGGGGCCGGAGTCAGCCTATGAGCAGTTCTTC. This gives the protein CASGGPESAYEQFF. The chain is built from TRBV5-1 and TRBJ2-1, with D perhaps given as TRBD1 or TRBD2 (6 bases each). The V end lost 7 bases, the J end lost 8 bases, and 19 bases lay between the germline ends. There are 14 residues in the CDR3. Per germline, CDR1 SGHRS and CDR2 YFSETQ.

The V gene is TRBV4-3, the J gene TRBJ2-1; D remains ambiguous. Trimming took 2 bases from V and 6 from J, leaving 11 bases between them. Germline CDR1 LGHNA, CDR2 YSLEER. The CDR3 length is 14 residues. The CDR3 DNA follows: TGCGCCAGCAGCCAAACCCGACGGTCCAATGAGCAGTTCTTC. The encoded protein is CASSQTRRSNEQFF.

This clone was observed a single time. The rearrangement uses TRBV25-1 and TRBJ2-2; D gene uncertain. CDR1 is MGHDK and CDR2 is SYGVNS in the germline V gene. V lost 4 bases to trimming and J lost 5 bases, with 5 bases between them. The CDR3 sequence is 12 residues long. CDR3 nucleotide sequence: TGTGCCAGCAGTGCGTTAACCGGGGAGCTGTTTTTT. Protein product: CASSALTGELFF. Full variable domain (remainder filled in from reference TRBV25-1 and TRBJ2-2): EADIYQTPRYLVIGTGKKITLECSQTMGHDKMYWYQQDPGMELHLIHYSYGVNSTEKGDLSSESTVSRIRTEHFPLTLESARPSHTSQYLCASSALTGELFFGEGSRLTVL.

Turning to this clone: Additional DNA sequences in this sample encode the identical CDR3. The chain carries TRBV4-1 and TRBJ2-1; D gene uncertain. This CDR3 has 12 residues. Trimming pared 3 bases from V and 4 bases from J, leaving 4 bases between. CDR1 is MGHRA, CDR2 YSYEKL, per germline. Here the CDR3 DNA reads TGCGCCAGCAGCCAGGATTACAATGAGCAGTTCTTC. Translated: CASSQDYNEQFF.

V gene TRBV6-5 combines with J gene TRBJ1-2; D gene unclear. With 4 bases removed from V and 5 bases from J, the gap between germline ends came to 17 bases. The germline V gene has CDR1 MNHEY and CDR2 SVGAGI. The CDR3 has 15 amino acids. The CDR3 loop reads CASSSTPTDSYGYTF. The CDR3 nucleotides are TGTGCCAGCAGTTCAACGCCGACGGACTCTTATGGCTACACCTTC.

V is TRBV28 and J is TRBJ1-1; no clear D gene. Germline CDR1 is MDHEN and CDR2 is SYDVKM. V was cut by 7 bases and J by 1 base, with 13 bases left in between. The CDR3 extends over 14 amino acids. CDR3 amino acids: CASNTWRRNTEAFF. The CDR3 coding sequence is TGTGCCAGCAACACTTGGAGGAGGAACACTGAAGCTTTCTTT.

This chain joins TRBV6-5 and TRBJ2-1; perhaps TRBD1 as D (6 bases). The V gene's germline CDR1 is MNHEY and CDR2 SVGAGI. Trimming pared 2 bases from V and 5 bases from J, leaving 16 bases between. This CDR3 is built from 16 residues. This CDR3 is CASSYHAGVPDNEQFF. The CDR3 bases are TGTGCCAGCAGTTACCACGCAGGGGTTCCTGACAATGAGCAGTTCTTC.

The J gene is TRBJ2-7, the V gene TRBV7-9, with D perhaps TRBD1 or TRBD2 (6 bases each). Germline CDR1 and CDR2: SEHNR and FQNEAQ (reference sequence). Trimming took off 9 bases at V and 5 bases at J, with 14 bases between the two ends. There are 12 residues in the CDR3. The CDR3 sequence is CASRRGAHEQYF. CDR3 DNA sequence: TGTGCCAGTAGGAGGGGGGCCCACGAGCAGTACTTC.

V gene TRBV7-3 combines with J gene TRBJ2-1; D possibly corresponds to TRBD2 (5 bases). The CDR3 runs 15 residues. Deletions cut 5 bases from V and 5 bases from J, with 16 bases between. CDR1 and CDR2 from the germline V gene are SGHTA and FQGTGA. In nucleotides, the CDR3 is TGTGCCAGCAGCCTCAGCGAGAGGGCCGACAATGAGCAGTTCTTC. Translation gives CASSLSERADNEQFF.

CDR3 sequence: CASKREMSYNEQFF. The CDR3 coding sequence is TGTGCCTCCAAGCGGGAGATGTCCTACAATGAGCAGTTCTTC. The V gene is TRBV27, the J gene TRBJ2-1; TRBD2 agrees at 8 bases. The CDR3 is 14 residues long. The V gene end was trimmed by 11 bases and the J gene end by 1 base; junction bases not matched to a gene: 7. Germline CDR1 is MNHEY and CDR2 is SMNVEV (reference sequence).